The rows below give T cell receptor beta chains drawn from one sample of a study of Tregs in tolerant kidney transplant recipients. Repertoires were generated with immunoSEQ multiplex PCR, while TCRdb's copy carries only in-frame clones and drops some. This table has more than 60,000 clones, 70% to 90% appearing once. The sample consisted of CD4+ T cells from blood, taken before the transplant. Receptors originate from a human donor who received a combined kidney and bone marrow transplant. CDR3s include the opening cysteine and the closing phenylalanine or tryptophan. The D gene is left open where the match is weak. Size is omitted from some rows. Given values are once, few, many or a class for expanded clones.

CDR3aa: CASSLGGSGTYEQYF
v_gene: TRBV7-9
j_gene: TRBJ2-7
d_gene: TRBD2
abundance: -
len: 15

CDR3aa: CASSTTRGGQIGYTF
v_gene: TRBV19
j_gene: TRBJ1-2
d_gene: TRBD1
abundance: -
len: 15

CDR3aa: CASSYGGTGAVDEQFF
v_gene: TRBV6-5
j_gene: TRBJ2-1
d_gene: TRBD1
abundance: -
len: 16

CDR3aa: CASSGQVNQPQHF
v_gene: TRBV19
j_gene: TRBJ1-5
d_gene: -
abundance: -
len: 13

CDR3aa: CASSLGQGDEKLFF
v_gene: TRBV5-1
j_gene: TRBJ1-4
d_gene: TRBD1
abundance: -
len: 14

CDR3aa: CASSLVAGETQYF
v_gene: TRBV28
j_gene: TRBJ2-5
d_gene: TRBD2
abundance: few
len: 13

CDR3aa: CASSPGRSHEQYF
v_gene: TRBV18
j_gene: TRBJ2-7
d_gene: -
abundance: -
len: 13

CDR3aa: CASSPPGLGANEQFF
v_gene: TRBV28
j_gene: TRBJ2-1
d_gene: TRBD2
abundance: -
len: 15

CDR3aa: CASSVVLGLSEKLFF
v_gene: TRBV25-1
j_gene: TRBJ1-4
d_gene: -
abundance: -
len: 15

CDR3aa: CASSPPSEDEQFF
v_gene: TRBV4-3
j_gene: TRBJ2-1
d_gene: -
abundance: -
len: 13

CDR3aa: CASSVAGKNTEAFF
v_gene: TRBV2
j_gene: TRBJ1-1
d_gene: -
abundance: -
len: 14

CDR3aa: CASSFRDSKGYTGELFF
v_gene: TRBV9
j_gene: TRBJ2-2
d_gene: TRBD1
abundance: -
len: 17

CDR3aa: CASSLAPSGRNEQFF
v_gene: TRBV7-7
j_gene: TRBJ2-1
d_gene: TRBD2
abundance: -
len: 15

CDR3aa: CASSYLTSGRGNEQFF
v_gene: TRBV6-5
j_gene: TRBJ2-1
d_gene: TRBD2
abundance: -
len: 16

CDR3aa: CASSQDVRGKGSGANVLTF
v_gene: TRBV4-2
j_gene: TRBJ2-6
d_gene: -
abundance: once
len: 19

CDR3aa: CASSIQGEGTDTQYF
v_gene: TRBV19
j_gene: TRBJ2-3
d_gene: -
abundance: -
len: 15

CDR3aa: CASSATIHSYNEQFF
v_gene: TRBV9
j_gene: TRBJ2-1
d_gene: -
abundance: -
len: 15

CDR3aa: CASSEISDNEQFF
v_gene: TRBV2
j_gene: TRBJ2-1
d_gene: -
abundance: -
len: 13

CDR3aa: CASSPLWGGAGVNEQFF
v_gene: TRBV2
j_gene: TRBJ2-1
d_gene: TRBD2
abundance: -
len: 17

CDR3aa: CASSPAPEREVVDEQFF
v_gene: TRBV23-1
j_gene: TRBJ2-1
d_gene: TRBD2
abundance: -
len: 17

CDR3aa: CASSLAGPHEQYF
v_gene: TRBV28
j_gene: TRBJ2-7
d_gene: -
abundance: -
len: 13

CDR3aa: CASSLPPPEAFF
v_gene: TRBV7-9
j_gene: TRBJ1-1
d_gene: -
abundance: -
len: 12

CDR3aa: CASHPETGGFQPEAFF
v_gene: TRBV27
j_gene: TRBJ1-1
d_gene: TRBD1
abundance: -
len: 16

CDR3aa: CASSTTGTGDTEAFF
v_gene: TRBV9
j_gene: TRBJ1-1
d_gene: TRBD1
abundance: -
len: 15

CDR3aa: CSAQDNNEQFF
v_gene: TRBV20-1
j_gene: TRBJ2-1
d_gene: -
abundance: once
len: 11

CDR3aa: CASSVAGTSGRANEQFF
v_gene: TRBV9
j_gene: TRBJ2-1
d_gene: TRBD2
abundance: -
len: 17

CDR3aa: CATSRDRGYENTIYF
v_gene: TRBV15
j_gene: TRBJ1-3
d_gene: -
abundance: once
len: 15

CDR3aa: CASSLTGLYTGELFF
v_gene: TRBV5-4
j_gene: TRBJ2-2
d_gene: -
abundance: -
len: 15

CDR3aa: CASSLLPTGRTDTQYF
v_gene: TRBV5-1
j_gene: TRBJ2-3
d_gene: TRBD1
abundance: -
len: 16

CDR3aa: CASKDRGGEQFF
v_gene: TRBV2
j_gene: TRBJ2-1
d_gene: TRBD2
abundance: once
len: 12

CDR3aa: CASRGDRGYEQYF
v_gene: TRBV28
j_gene: TRBJ2-7
d_gene: TRBD1
abundance: -
len: 13

CDR3aa: CASSRGTNGGYTF
v_gene: TRBV6-1
j_gene: TRBJ1-2
d_gene: -
abundance: -
len: 13

CDR3aa: CASRDRGRTNEKLFF
v_gene: TRBV7-8
j_gene: TRBJ1-4
d_gene: TRBD1
abundance: -
len: 15

CDR3aa: CASMGGKSETQYF
v_gene: TRBV19
j_gene: TRBJ2-5
d_gene: TRBD2
abundance: -
len: 13

CDR3aa: CASSEGGGSNQPQHF
v_gene: TRBV25-1
j_gene: TRBJ1-5
d_gene: -
abundance: -
len: 15

CDR3aa: CASSLVTGGRYEQYF
v_gene: TRBV7-2
j_gene: TRBJ2-7
d_gene: TRBD1
abundance: -
len: 15

CDR3aa: CASSIRGDSNQPQHF
v_gene: TRBV19
j_gene: TRBJ1-5
d_gene: -
abundance: -
len: 15

CDR3aa: CASSLVGTGDYEQYF
v_gene: TRBV11-1
j_gene: TRBJ2-7
d_gene: TRBD1
abundance: -
len: 15

CDR3aa: CASTGTGGAEQYF
v_gene: TRBV6-5
j_gene: TRBJ2-7
d_gene: TRBD1
abundance: -
len: 13

CDR3aa: CASSPGDRNTEAFF
v_gene: TRBV28
j_gene: TRBJ1-1
d_gene: TRBD1
abundance: -
len: 14

CDR3aa: CASSLEWSGAEQYF
v_gene: TRBV7-2
j_gene: TRBJ2-7
d_gene: -
abundance: -
len: 14

CDR3aa: CAISESMGRLGGNQPQHF
v_gene: TRBV10-3
j_gene: TRBJ1-5
d_gene: -
abundance: -
len: 18

CDR3aa: CASNSVTGEKLSEAFF
v_gene: TRBV27
j_gene: TRBJ1-1
d_gene: TRBD1
abundance: -
len: 16

CDR3aa: CASSPRGPDTQYF
v_gene: TRBV7-9
j_gene: TRBJ2-3
d_gene: -
abundance: -
len: 13

CDR3aa: CASRLNQETQYF
v_gene: TRBV5-1
j_gene: TRBJ2-5
d_gene: -
abundance: -
len: 12

CDR3aa: CASSTRTSGRAETQYF
v_gene: TRBV19
j_gene: TRBJ2-5
d_gene: TRBD2
abundance: -
len: 16

CDR3aa: CSFPSAVGEFF
v_gene: TRBV20-1
j_gene: TRBJ2-1
d_gene: -
abundance: -
len: 11

CDR3aa: CASNPPGTGLRELFF
v_gene: TRBV11-2
j_gene: TRBJ2-2
d_gene: TRBD1
abundance: -
len: 15

CDR3aa: CASSYSWTGYEQYF
v_gene: TRBV6-5
j_gene: TRBJ2-7
d_gene: TRBD1
abundance: -
len: 14

CDR3aa: CASSQDKGSKTQYF
v_gene: TRBV4-2
j_gene: TRBJ2-5
d_gene: -
abundance: -
len: 14

CDR3aa: CASSPGIGADTQYF
v_gene: TRBV4-3
j_gene: TRBJ2-3
d_gene: -
abundance: once
len: 14

CDR3aa: CASSQDPQGSHEQYF
v_gene: TRBV4-3
j_gene: TRBJ2-7
d_gene: -
abundance: -
len: 15

CDR3aa: CASSEAGGRVEQFF
v_gene: TRBV6-1
j_gene: TRBJ2-1
d_gene: TRBD2
abundance: -
len: 14

CDR3aa: CASSLARRGGGETQYF
v_gene: TRBV7-2
j_gene: TRBJ2-5
d_gene: TRBD2
abundance: -
len: 16

CDR3aa: CSVGGPNTGEQYF
v_gene: TRBV29-1
j_gene: TRBJ2-7
d_gene: -
abundance: -
len: 13

CDR3aa: CASSAGGLAGVETQYF
v_gene: TRBV5-6
j_gene: TRBJ2-5
d_gene: TRBD2
abundance: -
len: 16

CDR3aa: CASSEALDSGRYF
v_gene: TRBV2
j_gene: TRBJ2-7
d_gene: -
abundance: few
len: 13

CDR3aa: CASSLLETDTQYF
v_gene: TRBV5-1
j_gene: TRBJ2-3
d_gene: -
abundance: -
len: 13

CDR3aa: CASSSRRDNSNQPQHF
v_gene: TRBV7-6
j_gene: TRBJ1-5
d_gene: -
abundance: -
len: 16